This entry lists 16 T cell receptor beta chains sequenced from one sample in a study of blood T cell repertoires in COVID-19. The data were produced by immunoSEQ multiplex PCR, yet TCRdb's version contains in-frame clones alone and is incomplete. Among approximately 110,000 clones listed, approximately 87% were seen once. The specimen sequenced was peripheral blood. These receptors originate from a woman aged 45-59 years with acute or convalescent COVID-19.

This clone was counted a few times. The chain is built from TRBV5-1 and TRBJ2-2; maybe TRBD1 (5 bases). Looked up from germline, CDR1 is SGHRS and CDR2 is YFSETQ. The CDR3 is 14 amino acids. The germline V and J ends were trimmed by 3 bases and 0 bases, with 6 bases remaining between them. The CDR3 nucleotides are TGCGCCAGCAGCTCAGGGTCGAACACCGGGGAGCTGTTTTTT. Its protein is CASSSGSNTGELFF.

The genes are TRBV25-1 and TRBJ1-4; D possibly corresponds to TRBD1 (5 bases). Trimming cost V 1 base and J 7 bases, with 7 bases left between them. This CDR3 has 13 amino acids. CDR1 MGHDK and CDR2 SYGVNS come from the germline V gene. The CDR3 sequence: CASSELQGEKLFF. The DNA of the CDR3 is TGTGCCAGCAGTGAATTGCAGGGTGAAAAACTGTTTTTT. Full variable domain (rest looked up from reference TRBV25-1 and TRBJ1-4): EADIYQTPRYLVIGTGKKITLECSQTMGHDKMYWYQQDPGMELHLIHYSYGVNSTEKGDLSSESTVSRIRTEHFPLTLESARPSHTSQYLCASSELQGEKLFFGSGTQLSVL.

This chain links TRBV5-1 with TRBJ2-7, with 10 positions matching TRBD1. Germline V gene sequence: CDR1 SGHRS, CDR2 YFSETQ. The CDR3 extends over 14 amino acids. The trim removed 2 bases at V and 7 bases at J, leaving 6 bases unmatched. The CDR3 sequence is CASSFLGTGDEQYF. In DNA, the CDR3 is TGCGCCAGCAGCTTCCTTGGGACAGGGGATGAGCAGTACTTC.

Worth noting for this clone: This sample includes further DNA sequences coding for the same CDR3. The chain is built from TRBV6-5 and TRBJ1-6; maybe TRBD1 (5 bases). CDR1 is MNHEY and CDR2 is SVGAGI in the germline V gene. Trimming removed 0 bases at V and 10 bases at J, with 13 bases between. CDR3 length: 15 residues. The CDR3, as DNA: TGTGCCAGCAGTTACTCTGGGCAGGGAGGCTCACCCCTCCACTTT. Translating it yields CASSYSGQGGSPLHF.

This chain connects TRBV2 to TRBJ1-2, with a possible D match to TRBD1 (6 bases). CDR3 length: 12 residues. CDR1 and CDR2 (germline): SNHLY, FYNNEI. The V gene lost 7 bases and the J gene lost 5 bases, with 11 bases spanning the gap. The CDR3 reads CASTRQAYGYTF. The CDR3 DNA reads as TGTGCCAGCACAAGACAGGCGTATGGCTACACCTTC. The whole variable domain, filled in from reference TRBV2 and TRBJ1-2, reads EPEVTQTPSHQVTQMGQEVILRCVPISNHLYFYWYRQILGQKVEFLVSFYNNEISEKSEIFDDQFSVERPDGSNFTLKIRSTKLEDSAMYFCASTRQAYGYTFGSGTRLTVV.

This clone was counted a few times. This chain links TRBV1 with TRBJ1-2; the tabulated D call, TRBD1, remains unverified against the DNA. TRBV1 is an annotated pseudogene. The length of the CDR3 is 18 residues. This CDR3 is CTSSQDRQGPPPRHGYTF. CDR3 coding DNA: TGCACCAGCAGCCAAGATCGGCAGGGGCCACCACCCCGCCATGGCTACACCTTC.

The CDR3 region is CASSLDQLATDTQYF. CDR3 sequence (DNA): TGCGCCAGCAGCTTGGATCAACTAGCAACAGATACGCAGTATTTT. The V call is TRBV5-1, the J call TRBJ2-3; maybe TRBD2 (6 bases). The CDR3 runs to 15 residues. Germline CDR1 and CDR2: SGHRS and YFSETQ. Trimming removed 0 bases from V and 3 bases from J, with 11 bases in between. The full variable domain, in which reference TRBV5-1 and TRBJ2-3 provide the parts outside the CDR3, is KAGVTQTPRYLIKTRGQQVTLSCSPISGHRSVSWYQQTPGQGLQFLFEYFSETQRNKGNFPGRFSGRQFSNSRSEMNVSTLELGDSALYLCASSLDQLATDTQYFGPGTRLTVL.

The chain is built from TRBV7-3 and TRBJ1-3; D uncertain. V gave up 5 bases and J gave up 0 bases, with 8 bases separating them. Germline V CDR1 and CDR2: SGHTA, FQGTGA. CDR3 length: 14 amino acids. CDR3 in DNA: TGTGCCAGCAGCCTGGGGAGCTCTGGAAACACCATATATTTT. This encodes CASSLGSSGNTIYF.

The CDR3 loop is CASSSRDSGSGNTIYF. The CDR3 DNA reads as TGTGCCAGCAGTTCCCGGGACAGTGGGTCTGGAAACACCATATATTTT. V is TRBV6-5 and J is TRBJ1-3, with 7 bases matching TRBD1. CDR1 is MNHEY, CDR2 SVGAGI, per germline. The CDR3 consists of 16 residues. V was clipped by 4 bases and J by 1 base; unmatched bases: 7.

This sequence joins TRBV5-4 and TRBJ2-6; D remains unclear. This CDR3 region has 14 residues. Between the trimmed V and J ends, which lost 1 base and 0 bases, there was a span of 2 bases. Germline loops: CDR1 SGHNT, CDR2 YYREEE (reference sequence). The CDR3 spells CASSLYSGANVLTF. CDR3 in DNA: TGTGCCAGCAGCTTGTACTCTGGGGCCAACGTCCTGACTTTC.

The chain's CDR3 is CASTLRDNYGYTF. In nucleotides, the CDR3 is TGTGCCAGCACCTTGAGGGATAACTATGGCTACACCTTC. The J gene is TRBJ1-2, the V gene TRBV28; D unresolved. Per the germline V gene, CDR1 is MDHEN and CDR2 is SYDVKM. Deletions cut 7 bases from V and 1 base from J, with 10 bases between. The CDR3 totals 13 residues.

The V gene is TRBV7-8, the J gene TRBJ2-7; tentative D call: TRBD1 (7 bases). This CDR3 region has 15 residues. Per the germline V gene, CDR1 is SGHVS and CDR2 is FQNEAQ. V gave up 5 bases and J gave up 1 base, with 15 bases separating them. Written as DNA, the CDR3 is TGTGCCAGCAGCCTCAGGGGGGTGGTATCCTACGAGCAGTACTTC. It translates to CASSLRGVVSYEQYF.

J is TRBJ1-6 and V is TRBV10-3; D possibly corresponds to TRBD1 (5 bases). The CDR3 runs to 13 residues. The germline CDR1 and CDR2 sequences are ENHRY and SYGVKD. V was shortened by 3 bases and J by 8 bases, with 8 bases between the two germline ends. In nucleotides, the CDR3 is TGTGCCATCAGTGACAGGGCGTATTCACCCCTCCACTTT. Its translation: CAISDRAYSPLHF.

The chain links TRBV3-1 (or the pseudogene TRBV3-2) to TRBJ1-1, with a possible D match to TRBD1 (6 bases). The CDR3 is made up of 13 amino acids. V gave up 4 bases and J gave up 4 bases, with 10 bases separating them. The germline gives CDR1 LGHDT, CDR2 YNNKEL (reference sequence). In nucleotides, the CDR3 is TGTGCCAGCAGCCGGGGAGGGGGCACTGAAGCTTTCTTT. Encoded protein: CASSRGGGTEAFF.

The CDR3 DNA is TGTGCCAGCAGTTTAAGAGAGGGAAGCAATCAGCCCCAGCATTTT. Translating it yields CASSLREGSNQPQHF. The chain is built from TRBV27 and TRBJ1-5; the D is unclear. Germline V gene lookup returns CDR1 MNHEY and CDR2 SMNVEV (reference sequence). The CDR3 contains 15 residues. V lost 2 bases, J lost 1 base, and 9 bases lay in between.

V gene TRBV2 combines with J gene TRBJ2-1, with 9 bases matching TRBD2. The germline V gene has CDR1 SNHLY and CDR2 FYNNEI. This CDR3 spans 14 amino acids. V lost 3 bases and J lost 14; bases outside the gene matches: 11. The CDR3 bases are TGTGCCAGCAGTGATAGCGGGGGTTCTCCTGTCGAGTTCTTC. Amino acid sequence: CASSDSGGSPVEFF.